This TCR beta chain was sequenced in a study of early T cells in non-severe SARS-CoV-2 infection (dated by TCRdb to 2020 to 2022). Study-wide context: Because TCR sequencing was done on bulk RNA from unsorted whole blood, the alpha and beta chains could not be paired.

This clonotype was counted a few times. Its antigen is currently not known. Base quality data are lacking; no much larger clone is found one base away. The study was a case-control design nested within a healthcare worker cohort in London, UK, with weekly nasopharyngeal swab PCR tests and blood sampling. Healthcare workers were recruited between 23 and 31 March 2020, during the week of the UK lockdown, and were followed weekly for up to about 15 weeks. From the cysteine up to the phenylalanine, the CDR3 has a length of 15 residues. The sequence is cut down to CDR3 DNA, 45 bases in frame from base 1. Compared with germline, V lacks 6 bases and J lacks 2 bases; bases without a gene match: 8. The germline V gene (reference sequence) supplies CDR1 DFQATT and CDR2 SNEGSKA. General conclusions and limits of the study: VDJdb matching was skewed toward anti-spike CD8 responses and likely underestimated virus-specific expansions by missing private and CD4 specificities.

The library was generated by 5' RACE. Sequenced using a NextSeq 500. To correct for sequencing error and PCR bias, the TCR library protocol tagged individual cDNA molecules with unique molecular identifiers. Both TCR alpha and beta chains were sequenced, and tight co-correlation was observed between alpha and beta sequence abundances in each sample. For the original study's pipeline: Decombinator V4 was used to annotate TCR sequences for V gene, J gene and CDR3. TCRs were defined as expanded if a significant change between any two time points was detected under a Poisson model with p below 0.0001. TCR abundances were normalised to the total number of TCRs sequenced per sample and expressed as counts per million. TRAV1-2 paired with TRAJ12, TRAJ20 or TRAJ33 defined MAIT TCRs, while TRAV10 paired with TRAJ18 defined iNKT TCRs. VDJdb, accessed 1 November 2021, was searched for CMV, EBV and SARS-CoV-2 annotated TCRs, with TCRs annotated for multiple antigens excluded. TCRdb took the public reads, trimmed them with fastp at Q25, ran MiXCR for clone calling and kept in-frame beta chains. Each record represents a unique CDR3 protein, reported with the most common genes and DNA among its rows. The V and J calls and clone size are TCRdb's, not the authors'. The sample records around 40,000 distinct CDR3 sequences, 11% of which are singletons. The ten largest clones take up about a tenth of the sample.

This sequence uses TRBV20-1 and TRBJ2-3, with 10 bases in between that match TRBD2. The sequenced sample was whole blood. This receptor was identified in an adult who was a healthcare worker with PCR-confirmed SARS-CoV-2 infection or an uninfected control (not recorded which). The CDR3 region: CSAPRTSGPTDTQYF. The bases are TGCAGTGCACCTCGGACTAGCGGTCCCACAGATACGCAGTATTTT.